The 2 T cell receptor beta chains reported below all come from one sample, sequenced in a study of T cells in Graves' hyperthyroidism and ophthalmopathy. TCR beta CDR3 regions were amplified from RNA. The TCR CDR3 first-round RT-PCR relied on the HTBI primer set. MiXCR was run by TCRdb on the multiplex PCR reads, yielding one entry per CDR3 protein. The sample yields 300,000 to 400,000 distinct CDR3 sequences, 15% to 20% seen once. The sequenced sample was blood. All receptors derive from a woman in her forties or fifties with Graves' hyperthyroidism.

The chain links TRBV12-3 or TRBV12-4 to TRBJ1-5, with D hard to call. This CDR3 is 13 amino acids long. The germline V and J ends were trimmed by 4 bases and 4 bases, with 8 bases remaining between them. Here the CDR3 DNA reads TGTGCCAGCAGTTGGGAAGAGAATCAGCCCCAGCATTTT. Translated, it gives CASSWEENQPQHF.

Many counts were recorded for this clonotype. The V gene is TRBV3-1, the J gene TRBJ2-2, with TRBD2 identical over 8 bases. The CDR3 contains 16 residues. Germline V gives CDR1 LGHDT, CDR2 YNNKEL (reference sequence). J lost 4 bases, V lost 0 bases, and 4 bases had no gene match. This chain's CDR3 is CASSQERLAGTGELFF. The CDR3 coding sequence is TGTGCCAGCAGCCAAGAACGTCTAGCGGGCACCGGGGAGCTGTTTTTT.